The T cell receptor (beta chain) under discussion was sequenced for a study of T cells in Graves' hyperthyroidism and ophthalmopathy. CDR1 and CDR2 (germline): SNHLY, FYNNEI. The CDR3 loop spans 13 amino acids. The investigators amplified TCR beta CDR3 regions from RNA transcripts. Primed by the HTBI set, a first-round RT-PCR was run on the TCR CDR3. Each CDR3 protein gets one entry after TCRdb re-called the multiplex PCR reads with MiXCR. The sample lists roughly 700,000 distinct CDR3 sequences, 17% seen once, with 15% to 17% in the top ten. Remarks on this clonotype: A much larger clone differs by one base, so this may be a read error.

The V and J genes are TRBV2 and TRBJ2-7; D might be TRBD2 (6 bases). Sequencing input: blood. This clonotype originated in a man in his fifties or sixties with Graves' hyperthyroidism. The CDR3 DNA follows: TGTGCCAGCAGACTCGGGACTTCCTGCGAGCAGTACTTC. Amino acid sequence: CASRLGTSCEQYF.